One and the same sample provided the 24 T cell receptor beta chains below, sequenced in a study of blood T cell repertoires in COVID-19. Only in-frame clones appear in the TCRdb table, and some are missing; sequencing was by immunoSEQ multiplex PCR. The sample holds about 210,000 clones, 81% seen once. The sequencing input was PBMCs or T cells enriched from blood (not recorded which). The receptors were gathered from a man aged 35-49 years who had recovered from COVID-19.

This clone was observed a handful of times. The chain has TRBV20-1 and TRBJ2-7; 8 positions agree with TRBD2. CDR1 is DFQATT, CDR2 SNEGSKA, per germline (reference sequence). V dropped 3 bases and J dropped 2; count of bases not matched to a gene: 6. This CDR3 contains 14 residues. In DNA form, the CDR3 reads TGCAGTGCTAGTCGGCGCGGGGGGACCTACGAGCAGTACTTC. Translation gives CSASRRGGTYEQYF.

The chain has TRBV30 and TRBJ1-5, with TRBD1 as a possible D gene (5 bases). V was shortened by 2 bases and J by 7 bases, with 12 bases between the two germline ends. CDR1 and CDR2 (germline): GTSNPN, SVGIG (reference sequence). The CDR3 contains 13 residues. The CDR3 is CAWSRGGRQPQHF. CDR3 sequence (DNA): TGTGCCTGGAGTCGGGGGGGGAGGCAGCCCCAGCATTTT.

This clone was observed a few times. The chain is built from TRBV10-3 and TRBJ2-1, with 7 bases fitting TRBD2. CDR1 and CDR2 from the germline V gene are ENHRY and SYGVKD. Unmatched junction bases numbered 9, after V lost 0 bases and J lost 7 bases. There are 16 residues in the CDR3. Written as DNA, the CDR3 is TGTGCCATCAGTGAGTCTGCGGGGGAGGGGTATAATGAGCAGTTCTTC. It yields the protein CAISESAGEGYNEQFF.

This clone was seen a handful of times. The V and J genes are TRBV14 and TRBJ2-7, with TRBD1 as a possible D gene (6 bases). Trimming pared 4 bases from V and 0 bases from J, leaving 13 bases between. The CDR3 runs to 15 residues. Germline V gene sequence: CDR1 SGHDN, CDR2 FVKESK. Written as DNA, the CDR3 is TGTGCCAGCAGCCCGACAGGTATGGGCTCCTACGAGCAGTACTTC. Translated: CASSPTGMGSYEQYF.

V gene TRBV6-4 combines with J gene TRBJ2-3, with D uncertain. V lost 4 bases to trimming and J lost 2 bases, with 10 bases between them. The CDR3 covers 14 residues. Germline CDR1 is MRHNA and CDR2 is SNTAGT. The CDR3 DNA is TGTGCCAGCAGTGCGATAGCAGACACAGATACGCAGTATTTT. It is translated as CASSAIADTDTQYF.

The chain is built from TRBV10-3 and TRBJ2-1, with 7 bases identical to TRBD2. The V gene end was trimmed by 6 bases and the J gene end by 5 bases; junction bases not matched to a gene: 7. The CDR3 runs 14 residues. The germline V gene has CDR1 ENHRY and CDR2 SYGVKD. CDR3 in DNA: TGTGCCATCAGCGATGGGAGCGGGAACAATGAGCAGTTCTTC. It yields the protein CAISDGSGNNEQFF.

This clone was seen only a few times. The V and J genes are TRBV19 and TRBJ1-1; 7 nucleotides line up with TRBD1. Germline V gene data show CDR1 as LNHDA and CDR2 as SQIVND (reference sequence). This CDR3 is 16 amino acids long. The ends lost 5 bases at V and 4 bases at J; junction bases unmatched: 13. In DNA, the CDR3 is TGTGCCAGTAGTCTAGTGACAGGGTCGAGAAGCACTGAAGCTTTCTTT. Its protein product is CASSLVTGSRSTEAFF.

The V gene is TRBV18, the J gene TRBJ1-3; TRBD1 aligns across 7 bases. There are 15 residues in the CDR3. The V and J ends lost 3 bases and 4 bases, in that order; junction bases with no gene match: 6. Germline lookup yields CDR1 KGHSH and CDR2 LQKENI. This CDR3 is CASSPDRAGGNTIYF. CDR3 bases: TGTGCCAGCTCACCCGACAGGGCGGGCGGAAACACCATATATTTT.

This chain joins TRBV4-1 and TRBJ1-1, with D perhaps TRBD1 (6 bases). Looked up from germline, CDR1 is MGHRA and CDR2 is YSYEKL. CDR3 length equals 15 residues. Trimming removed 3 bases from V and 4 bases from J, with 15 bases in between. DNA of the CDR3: TGCGCCAGCAGCCAGGGCAGGGGAGGGCCCACTGAAGCTTTCTTT. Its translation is CASSQGRGGPTEAFF.

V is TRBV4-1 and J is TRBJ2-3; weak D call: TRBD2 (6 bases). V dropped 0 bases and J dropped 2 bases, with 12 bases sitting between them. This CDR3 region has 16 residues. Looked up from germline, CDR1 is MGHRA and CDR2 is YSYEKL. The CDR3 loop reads CASSQETGLDTDTQYF. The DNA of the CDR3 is TGCGCCAGCAGCCAAGAGACGGGACTCGACACAGATACGCAGTATTTT.

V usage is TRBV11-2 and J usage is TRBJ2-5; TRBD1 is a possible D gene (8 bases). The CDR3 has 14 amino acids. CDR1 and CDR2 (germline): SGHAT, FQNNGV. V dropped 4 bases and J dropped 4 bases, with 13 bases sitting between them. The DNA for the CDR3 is TGTGCCAGCAGCTCCTACAGGGGGGGAGAGACCCAGTACTTC. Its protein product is CASSSYRGGETQYF.

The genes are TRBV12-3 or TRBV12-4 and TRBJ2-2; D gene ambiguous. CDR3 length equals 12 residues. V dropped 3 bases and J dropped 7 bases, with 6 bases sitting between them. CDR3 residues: CASSFVGGELFF. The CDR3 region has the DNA TGTGCCAGCAGTTTTGTCGGCGGGGAGCTGTTTTTT.

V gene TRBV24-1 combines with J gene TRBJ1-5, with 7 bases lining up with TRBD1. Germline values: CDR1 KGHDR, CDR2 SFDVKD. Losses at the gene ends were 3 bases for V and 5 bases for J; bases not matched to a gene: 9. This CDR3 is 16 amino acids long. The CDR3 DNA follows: TGTGCCACCAGTGATGCCGATTGGACAGGCGATCAGCCCCAGCATTTT. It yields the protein CATSDADWTGDQPQHF.

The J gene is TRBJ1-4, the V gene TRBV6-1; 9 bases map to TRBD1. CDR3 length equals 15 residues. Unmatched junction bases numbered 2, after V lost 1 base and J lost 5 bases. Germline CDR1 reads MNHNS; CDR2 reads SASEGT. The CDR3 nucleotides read TGTGCCAGCAGTGAAGGAGGGACAGGGAATGAAAAACTGTTTTTT. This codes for CASSEGGTGNEKLFF.

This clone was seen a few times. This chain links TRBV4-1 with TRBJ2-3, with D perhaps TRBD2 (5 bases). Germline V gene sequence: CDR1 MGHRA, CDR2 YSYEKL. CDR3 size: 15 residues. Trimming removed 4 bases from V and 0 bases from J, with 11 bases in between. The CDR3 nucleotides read TGCGCCAGCAGCCCAGCGGTTCCTAGCACAGATACGCAGTATTTT. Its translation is CASSPAVPSTDTQYF.

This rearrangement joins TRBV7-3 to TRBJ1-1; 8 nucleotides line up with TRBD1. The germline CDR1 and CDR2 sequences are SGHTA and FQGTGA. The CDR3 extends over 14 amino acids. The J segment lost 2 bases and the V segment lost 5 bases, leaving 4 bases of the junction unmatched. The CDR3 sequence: CASSPGQGNTEAFF. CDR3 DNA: TGTGCCAGCAGCCCCGGACAGGGAAACACTGAAGCTTTCTTT.

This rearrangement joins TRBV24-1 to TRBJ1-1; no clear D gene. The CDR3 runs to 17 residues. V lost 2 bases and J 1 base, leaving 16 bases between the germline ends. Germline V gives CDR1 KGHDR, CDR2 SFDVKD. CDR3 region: CATSDSKKGLTNTEAFF. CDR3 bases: TGTGCCACCAGTGATTCAAAAAAAGGACTGACGAACACTGAAGCTTTCTTT.

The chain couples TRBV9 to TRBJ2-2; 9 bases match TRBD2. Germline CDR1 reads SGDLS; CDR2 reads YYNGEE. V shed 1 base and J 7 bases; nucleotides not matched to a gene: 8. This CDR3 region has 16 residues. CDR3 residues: CASSVRGGAEGGELFF. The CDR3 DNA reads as TGTGCCAGCAGCGTACGCGGGGGGGCTGAAGGCGGGGAGCTGTTTTTT.

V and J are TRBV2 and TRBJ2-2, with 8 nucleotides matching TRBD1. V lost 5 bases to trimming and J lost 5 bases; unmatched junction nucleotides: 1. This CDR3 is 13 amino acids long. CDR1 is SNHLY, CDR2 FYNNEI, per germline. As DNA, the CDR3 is TGTGCCAGCAGTCGACAGGGGACCGGGGAGCTGTTTTTT. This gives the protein CASSRQGTGELFF.

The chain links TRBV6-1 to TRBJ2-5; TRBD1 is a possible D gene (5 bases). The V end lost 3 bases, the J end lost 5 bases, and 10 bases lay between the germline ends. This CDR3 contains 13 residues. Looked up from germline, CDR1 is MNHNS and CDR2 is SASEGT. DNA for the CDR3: TGTGCCAGCAGTGACAGGGTTTTCGAGACCCAGTACTTC. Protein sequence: CASSDRVFETQYF.

The DNA for the CDR3 is TGCGCCAGCAGTGGGGGGACAGGGAAAATCTATGGCTACACCTTC. Its protein is CASSGGTGKIYGYTF. The chain joins TRBV10-2 to TRBJ1-2; 9 positions match TRBD1. This CDR3 region has 15 residues. CDR1 is WSHSY, CDR2 SAAADI, per germline. The V and J ends lost 4 bases and 4 bases, in that order; junction bases with no gene match: 7.

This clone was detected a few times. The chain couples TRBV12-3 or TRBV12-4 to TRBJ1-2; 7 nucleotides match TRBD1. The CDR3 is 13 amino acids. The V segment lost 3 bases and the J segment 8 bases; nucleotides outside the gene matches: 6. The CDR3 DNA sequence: TGTGCCAGCAGTTTCAACAGGGGCACGGGCTACACCTTC. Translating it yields CASSFNRGTGYTF.

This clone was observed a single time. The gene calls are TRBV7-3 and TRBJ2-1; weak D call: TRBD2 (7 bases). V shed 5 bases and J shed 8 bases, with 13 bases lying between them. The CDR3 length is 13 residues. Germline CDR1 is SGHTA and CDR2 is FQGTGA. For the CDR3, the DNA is TGTGCCAGCAGCATCTCGGGGGGCGATGAGCAGTTCTTC. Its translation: CASSISGGDEQFF.

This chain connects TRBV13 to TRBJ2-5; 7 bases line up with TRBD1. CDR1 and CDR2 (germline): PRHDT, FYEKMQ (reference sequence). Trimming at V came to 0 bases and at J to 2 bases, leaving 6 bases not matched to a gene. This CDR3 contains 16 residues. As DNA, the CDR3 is TGTGCCAGCAGCTTAGGGGACAGGACAACTCAAGAGACCCAGTACTTC. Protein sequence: CASSLGDRTTQETQYF.